The 17 T cell receptor beta chains reported below all come from one sample, sequenced in a study of human T cells and chemical hapten exposure. TCRdb fed the RACE reads into MiXCR, producing one record per CDR3 protein. This table has about 99,000 distinct CDR3 sequences, over 10% appearing once. This sample's time point: patch test 1, 2 weeks after DPC sensitization. As for treatment: therapeutic diphenylcyclopropenone sensitization with weekly scalp DPC. Here the sequenced sample was whole blood, taken in connection with sensitization to the hapten diphenylcyclopropenone (DPC). The receptors come from a woman between 35 and 50 years old with alopecia areata. Some clones in this sample may be carry-over from other donors' samples.

The CDR3 here is CASSLKYEQYF. For the CDR3, the DNA is TGTGCCAGCAGTTTAAAATACGAGCAGTACTTC. The genes are TRBV27 and TRBJ2-7; D remains unclear. Trimming removed 2 bases at V and 4 bases at J, with 3 bases between. The CDR3 is 11 amino acids. Germline-derived CDR1 and CDR2 are MNHEY and SMNVEV (reference sequence).

This clonotype was counted between two and nine times. This rearrangement joins TRBV9 to TRBJ2-3, with D possibly being TRBD1 or TRBD2 (6 bases each). The CDR3 has 16 residues. Trimming pared 2 bases from V and 4 bases from J, leaving 17 bases between. Germline lookup yields CDR1 SGDLS and CDR2 YYNGEE. Here the CDR3 reads CASSVAGGRRADTQYF. In DNA, the CDR3 is TGTGCCAGCAGCGTGGCTGGGGGGCGCAGGGCAGATACGCAGTATTTT.

This clonotype was recorded a few times. The chain is built from TRBV9 and TRBJ2-5; D may be TRBD2 (6 bases). Deletions cut 4 bases from V and 3 bases from J, with 13 bases between. CDR1 and CDR2 from the germline V gene are SGDLS and YYNGEE. The CDR3 extends over 14 amino acids. The chain's CDR3 is CASSTRTTEETQYF. DNA for the CDR3: TGTGCCAGCAGCACCAGGACTACCGAAGAGACCCAGTACTTC.

The sample holds many counts of this clonotype. CDR3: CASSYDRTDTQYF. CDR3 in DNA: TGTGCCAGCAGCTACGACCGCACAGATACGCAGTATTTT. This chain connects TRBV7-2 to TRBJ2-3; D not resolved. Trimming took off 4 bases at V and 1 base at J, with 6 bases between the two ends. Germline-derived CDR1 and CDR2 are SGHTA and FQGNSA. The CDR3 has 13 amino acids.

The chain couples TRBV21-1 to TRBJ2-7; TRBD1 is the table's D call, not checked against the DNA. TRBV21-1 is a known pseudogene. The CDR3 loop spans 14 amino acids. CDR3 amino acids: CASSSGGRWYEQYF. In DNA form, the CDR3 reads TGTGCCAGCAGCTCAGGGGGGCGTTGGTACGAGCAGTACTTC.

Of note for this clonotype: As the CDR3 is not closed by the conserved phenylalanine or tryptophan, this likely results from a read error. This chain connects TRBV28 to TRBJ1-1; possible D gene TRBD1, 6 bases. CDR1 and CDR2 from the germline V gene are MDHEN and SYDVKM. Trimming pared 5 bases from V and 3 bases from J, leaving 13 bases between. CDR3 length: 14 amino acids. The CDR3 sequence is CASSPTGRHTEAFL. The CDR3 DNA is TGTGCCAGCAGTCCCACAGGGAGGCACACTGAAGCTTTCTTA.

This clonotype was counted only a few times. This chain connects TRBV28 to TRBJ2-7, with D maybe TRBD2 (5 bases). The CDR3 covers 14 residues. Germline values: CDR1 MDHEN, CDR2 SYDVKM. The V end was cut by 5 bases, the J end by 3 bases, with 14 bases between. Here the CDR3 reads CASSPHSESYEQYF. The CDR3 bases are TGTGCCAGCAGTCCACATAGCGAGAGCTACGAGCAGTACTTC. Looking up the rest from reference TRBV28 and TRBJ2-7 gives the full variable domain: DVKVTQSSRYLVKRTGEKVFLECVQDMDHENMFWYRQDPGLGLRLIYFSYDVKMKEKGDIPEGYSVSREKKERFSLILESASTNQTSMYLCASSPHSESYEQYFGPGTRLTVT.

This clonotype was seen a few times. The chain recombines TRBV28 with TRBJ2-2; a weak D match, TRBD2 (5 bases). CDR1 and CDR2 (germline): MDHEN, SYDVKM. V shed 6 bases and J shed 3 bases, with 11 bases lying between them. The CDR3 is 14 amino acids. CDR3 region: CASSSGLDTGELFF. The CDR3 bases are TGTGCCAGCAGCTCGGGATTGGACACCGGGGAGCTGTTTTTT.

This clonotype was seen at least ten times. The chain links TRBV6-6 to TRBJ2-5, with D possibly matching TRBD2 (6 bases). This CDR3 is 12 amino acids long. From germline, CDR1 is MNHNY and CDR2 SVGAGI (reference sequence). The ends were cut back, 11 bases at V and 0 bases at J, with 10 bases in the middle. CDR3 sequence: CAARENQETQYF. The DNA for the CDR3 is TGTGCCGCCCGGGAGAACCAAGAGACCCAGTACTTC.

The CDR3 DNA sequence: TGCGCCAGCAGCTCGGGACGGGGCCTTTATGGAGAGCAGTACTTC. It codes for CASSSGRGLYGEQYF. The chain has TRBV5-1 and TRBJ2-7; D may correspond to TRBD1 or TRBD2 (5 bases each). The CDR3 spans 15 residues. Germline assignment: CDR1 SGHRS and CDR2 YFSETQ. The V gene lost 3 bases and the J gene lost 7 bases, with 20 bases spanning the gap.

The chain employs TRBV27 and TRBJ1-6; D unresolved. CDR1 and CDR2 (germline): MNHEY, SMNVEV (reference sequence). The CDR3 is 15 amino acids. Trimming took 6 bases from V and 7 from J, leaving 16 bases between them. The CDR3 here is CASREQVAPNSPLHF. DNA for the CDR3: TGTGCCAGCAGAGAACAAGTAGCGCCGAATTCACCCCTCCACTTT.

V and J are TRBV20-1 and TRBJ1-1; the match to TRBD1 covers 8 bases. Germline V lookup: CDR1 DFQATT, CDR2 SNEGSKA (reference sequence). The CDR3 sequence is 11 residues long. V was pared by 5 bases and J by 7 bases, with 3 bases of the junction left unmatched. The CDR3 loop reads CSARDRYEAFF. CDR3 DNA: TGCAGTGCTCGGGACAGGTATGAAGCTTTCTTT.

This clonotype has a count of ten or more. This chain links TRBV11-2 with TRBJ1-1; D uncertain. There are 14 residues in the CDR3. The germline V and J ends were trimmed by 7 bases and 4 bases, with 16 bases remaining between them. CDR1 SGHAT and CDR2 FQNNGV come from the germline V gene. DNA of the CDR3: TGTGCCAGCAAGGGCCCCGATGGTTTCACTGAAGCTTTCTTT. This sequence encodes CASKGPDGFTEAFF.

Only a few counts were recorded for this clonotype. The chain couples TRBV20-1 to TRBJ2-3; possible D gene TRBD2, 5 bases. Germline V CDR1 and CDR2: DFQATT, SNEGSKA (reference sequence). This CDR3 is 11 amino acids long. The V end lost 5 bases, the J end lost 6 bases, and 9 bases lay between the germline ends. CDR3 residues: CSADYQDTQYF. In DNA, the CDR3 is TGCAGTGCTGACTATCAGGATACGCAGTATTTT.

This clonotype showed up just a few times. V and J are TRBV30 and TRBJ2-1, with D perhaps being TRBD1 or TRBD2 (5 bases each). The germline CDR1 and CDR2 sequences are GTSNPN and SVGIG (reference sequence). V dropped 5 bases and J dropped 9 bases, with 17 bases sitting between them. The length of the CDR3 is 13 residues. The CDR3 protein is CAWGWGRPLEQFF. The DNA for the CDR3 is TGTGCCTGGGGGTGGGGGAGACCCCTTGAGCAGTTCTTC.

This clonotype was counted many times. The V call is TRBV28, the J call TRBJ1-2; the match to TRBD1 covers 8 bases. The V gene end was trimmed by 6 bases and the J gene end by 3 bases; junction bases not matched to a gene: 0. The CDR3 loop spans 12 amino acids. From germline, CDR1 is MDHEN and CDR2 SYDVKM. CDR3 nucleotide sequence: TGTGCCAGCAGGACAGGGGACTATGGCTACACCTTC. Translation: CASRTGDYGYTF.

This clonotype was recorded a few times. V usage is TRBV6-2 or TRBV6-3 and J usage is TRBJ1-5, with 8 positions matching TRBD1. The V gene end was trimmed by 0 bases and the J gene end by 0 bases; junction bases not matched to a gene: 13. The CDR3 runs 20 residues. The V gene's germline CDR1 is MNHEY and CDR2 SVGEGT. The CDR3 protein is CASSYSERQGTLSSNQPQHF. The DNA of the CDR3 is TGTGCCAGCAGTTACTCGGAGAGACAGGGGACTTTGAGTAGCAATCAGCCCCAGCATTTT.